This T cell receptor beta chain was obtained from a study of cytotoxic CD8 clonotypes in ibrutinib-treated CLL. Study-wide context: Outcomes included 24 partial and 2 complete responses; after median 68 months, roughly 14 stayed remitted and 12 progressed.

Investigators sourced about 2 micrograms of genomic DNA from cryopreserved PBMCs for TCR beta libraries. TCRdb's copy holds only in-frame clones and misses some; the assay was immunoSEQ multiplex PCR. In the table there are around 310,000 clones, approximately 80% of which are singletons. This CDR3 has 15 residues. The germline gives CDR1 GTSNPN, CDR2 SVGIG (reference sequence). Unmatched junction bases numbered 9, after V lost 5 bases and J lost 3 bases. The gene calls are TRBV30 and TRBJ1-2; TRBD1 aligns across 10 bases. The material sequenced was PBMCs, taken before ibrutinib treatment. This clonotype was obtained from a human donor with chronic lymphocytic leukemia. CDR3 bases: TGTGCCTGGGACAGGGGGCGACTTGTTGACTATGGCTACACCTTC. It translates to CAWDRGRLVDYGYTF.